The clone carrying this T cell receptor beta chain was detected ten times or more. The source of the sample is a study of glioma-infiltrating T cells. Amplification of TCR alpha and beta CDR3 regions from RNA used iRepertoire nested multiplex PCR. TCRdb called the multiplex PCR reads again in MiXCR, with one record for every CDR3 protein. The top ten hold around 12% of the sample, which has about 410,000 distinct CDR3 sequences, 41% seen once. Losses at the gene ends were 4 bases for V and 7 bases for J; bases not matched to a gene: 7. Per germline, CDR1 MNHEY and CDR2 SMNVEV (reference sequence). The CDR3 covers 13 residues.

The sequence derives from a human donor with low-grade glioma or glioblastoma, undergoing nonglioma brain surgery, or in good health (not recorded which). The J gene is TRBJ2-7, the V gene TRBV27; the match to TRBD2 covers 7 bases. The specimen sequenced was glioma tissue, nonneoplastic brain tissue, or PBMCs (not recorded which). The CDR3 spells CASSSGLVSEQYF. The CDR3 bases are TGTGCCAGCAGTTCCGGACTAGTCTCTGAGCAGTACTTC.